This T cell receptor (beta chain) was recorded in a study of radiotherapy plus CTLA-4 blockade in lung cancer. Study outcomes and limitations: Peripheral blood showed expansion of tumor-derived TCR clones after radiotherapy and ipilimumab.

TCRdb's table, derived via immunoSEQ multiplex PCR, lists solely in-frame clones and lacks some. The data contain more than 75,000 clones, 82% of them seen just once; the ten biggest clones take up about 25%. The CDR3 contains 14 residues. V lost 4 bases and J lost 5, with 12 bases in between. The germline V gene encodes CDR1 SGHVS and CDR2 FNYEAQ. In the case of this clone: The antigen is undetermined.

Sequenced material: peripheral blood, taken from a patient treated with radiotherapy plus ipilimumab. This TCR came from a human donor with non-small cell lung cancer that progressed on radiotherapy plus ipilimumab. J is TRBJ2-4 and V is TRBV7-6; a weak D match, TRBD2 (5 bases). The DNA of the CDR3 is TGTGCCAGCAGCTCACGTGACGGGGAAAACATTCAGTACTTC. It specifies CASSSRDGENIQYF. The variable domain in full, completed from reference TRBV7-6 and TRBJ2-4, reads GAGVSQSPRYKVTKRGQDVALRCDPISGHVSLYWYRQALGQGPEFLTYFNYEAQQDKSGLPNDRFSAERPEGSISTLTIQRTEQRDSAMYRCASSSRDGENIQYFGAGTRLSVL.